The 32 T cell receptor beta chains given below trace back to one sample, sequenced in a study of T cell responses to AZD1222 COVID-19 vaccine. The data were produced by immunoSEQ multiplex PCR, yet TCRdb's version contains in-frame clones alone and is incomplete. The sample gives roughly 190,000 clones, more than 75% of which show up once; roughly 0.99% is in the top ten. This specimen consisted of peripheral blood, obtained on day 0 of AZD1222 vaccination. All receptors derive from an adult in good health.

The genes are TRBV11-2 and TRBJ2-7; possible D gene TRBD2, 6 bases. The CDR3 extends over 14 amino acids. Germline V gene data show CDR1 as SGHAT and CDR2 as FQNNGV. Deletions cut 5 bases from V and 1 base from J, with 12 bases between. CDR3 nucleotides: TGTGCCAGCAGCCGGGGACTTCTTTCCTACGAGCAGTACTTC. Protein: CASSRGLLSYEQYF.

This chain connects TRBV28 to TRBJ2-5; a weak D match, TRBD2 (5 bases). The CDR3 covers 15 residues. Trimming stripped 7 bases from V and 2 bases from J, with 17 bases between. CDR1 and CDR2 from the germline V gene are MDHEN and SYDVKM. The CDR3 DNA follows: TGTGCCAGCACCCCAGGAAGGACTTATCAAGAGACCCAGTACTTC. This sequence encodes CASTPGRTYQETQYF. The whole variable domain, remainder taken from reference TRBV28 and TRBJ2-5, is DVKVTQSSRYLVKRTGEKVFLECVQDMDHENMFWYRQDPGLGLRLIYFSYDVKMKEKGDIPEGYSVSREKKERFSLILESASTNQTSMYLCASTPGRTYQETQYFGPGTRLLVL.

This chain connects TRBV24-1 to TRBJ1-4, with TRBD1 matching 7 bases. The CDR3 contains 13 residues. Looked up from germline, CDR1 is KGHDR and CDR2 is SFDVKD. The chain's CDR3 is CCGSTGQNEKLFF. DNA of the CDR3: TGTTGCGGTTCGACAGGGCAAAATGAAAAACTGTTTTTT.

The genes are TRBV24-1 and TRBJ1-1; D gene ambiguous. The CDR3 is 13 residues long. The ends were cut back, 7 bases at V and 3 bases at J, with 11 bases in the middle. Germline V gives CDR1 KGHDR, CDR2 SFDVKD. Here the CDR3 DNA reads TGTGCCACCAGCCAAGGGTGGGACACTGAAGCTTTCTTT. It encodes CATSQGWDTEAFF.

The CDR3 nucleotides are TGTGCCAGTAGTGGAAGCAGGTTTCCGGACTATGGCTACACCTTC. Translating gives CASSGSRFPDYGYTF. J is TRBJ1-2 and V is TRBV19; D is uncertain. The V and J ends lost 5 bases and 3 bases respectively, with 16 bases between them. The germline V gene encodes CDR1 LNHDA and CDR2 SQIVND (reference sequence). The CDR3 consists of 15 residues.

This clone has just one count. V is TRBV28 and J is TRBJ1-6; no clear D. The CDR3 sequence is 17 residues long. Germline V gives CDR1 MDHEN, CDR2 SYDVKM. Trimming removed 2 bases from V and 4 bases from J, with 15 bases in between. CDR3 nucleotide sequence: TGTGCCAGCAGTTTAGGTGCCGGGCGGAAGTATAATTCACCCCTCCACTTT. Protein: CASSLGAGRKYNSPLHF.

The CDR3 bases are TGTGCCAGTGCCGAGAGCGGGGGGGTCTCCTACAATGAGCAGTTCTTC. Amino acid sequence: CASAESGGVSYNEQFF. The V call is TRBV19, the J call TRBJ2-1, with 10 bases identical to TRBD2. The CDR3 sequence is 16 residues long. CDR1 LNHDA and CDR2 SQIVND come from the germline V gene (reference sequence). Unmatched junction bases numbered 7, after V lost 8 bases and J lost 0 bases.

The chain employs TRBV5-6 and TRBJ1-3; no clear D gene. This CDR3 region has 13 residues. V was trimmed by 2 bases and J by 0 bases, leaving 3 bases between them. Germline CDR1 is SGHDT and CDR2 is YYEEEE. CDR3 in DNA: TGTGCCAGCAGCTTTGTCTCTGGAAACACCATATATTTT. Its translation: CASSFVSGNTIYF.

The rearrangement uses TRBV4-1 and TRBJ1-6; D not resolved. The V and J ends lost 6 bases and 8 bases respectively, with 14 bases between them. Germline-derived CDR1 and CDR2 are MGHRA and YSYEKL. The CDR3 covers 14 residues. CDR3 sequence reads: CASRPAGLYSPLHF. CDR3 sequence (DNA): TGCGCCAGCAGACCCGCTGGGCTTTATTCACCCCTCCACTTT.

The chain combines TRBV7-8 with TRBJ2-7; D not certain. Trimming removed 2 bases at V and 1 base at J, with 3 bases between. The CDR3 has 12 residues. Germline CDR1 and CDR2: SGHVS and FQNEAQ. The CDR3 loop is CASSLTSYEQYF. In DNA, the CDR3 is TGTGCCAGCAGCTTAACGTCCTACGAGCAGTACTTC.

This chain uses TRBV5-1 with TRBJ2-7; perhaps TRBD2 as D (5 bases). The V gene's germline CDR1 is SGHRS and CDR2 YFSETQ. V lost 0 bases and J lost 0, with 13 bases in between. The CDR3 is 16 residues long. The CDR3 nucleotides are TGCGCCAGCAGCTTGGCCAAGATGGGGAGCTCCTACGAGCAGTACTTC. It specifies CASSLAKMGSSYEQYF.

The V and J genes are TRBV9 and TRBJ2-2; 7 bases match TRBD1. CDR1 is SGDLS, CDR2 YYNGEE, per germline. The CDR3 has 16 amino acids. The V and J ends lost 4 bases and 1 base, in that order; junction bases with no gene match: 7. The CDR3 reads CASSPTGVGNTGELFF. CDR3 in DNA: TGTGCCAGCAGCCCAACAGGGGTGGGGAACACCGGGGAGCTGTTTTTT. Supplemented by reference TRBV9 and TRBJ2-2, the full variable domain reads DSGVTQTPKHLITATGQRVTLRCSPRSGDLSVYWYQQSLDQGLQFLIQYYNGEERAKGNILERFSAQQFPDLHSELNLSSLELGDSALYFCASSPTGVGNTGELFFGEGSRLTVL.

The chain links TRBV27 to TRBJ2-3, with 8 nucleotides matching TRBD1. Germline assignment: CDR1 MNHEY and CDR2 SMNVEV (reference sequence). V trimming: 6 bases; J trimming: 1 base; junction bases outside the gene matches: 6. The CDR3 runs to 15 residues. CDR3 sequence: CASRDRVLGTDTQYF. The CDR3 bases are TGTGCCAGCAGGGACAGGGTTCTGGGCACAGATACGCAGTATTTT.

The chain carries TRBV10-3 and TRBJ2-1; no reliable D call. Germline assignment: CDR1 ENHRY and CDR2 SYGVKD. The CDR3 totals 13 residues. Trimming shortened V by 0 bases and J by 7 bases, and 7 bases separated the two germline ends. CDR3 amino acids: CAISESVGNEQFF. The CDR3 coding sequence is TGTGCCATCAGTGAGTCGGTCGGGAATGAGCAGTTCTTC.

CDR3 region: CASSLRLALSYEQFF. The CDR3 nucleotides are TGTGCCAGCAGCCTTCGACTAGCTCTGTCCTATGAGCAGTTCTTC. The chain employs TRBV7-8 and TRBJ2-1, with 7 positions matching TRBD2. Germline V gene sequence: CDR1 SGHVS, CDR2 FQNEAQ. The CDR3 runs to 15 residues. V shed 5 bases and J 8 bases; nucleotides not matched to a gene: 12.

The J gene is TRBJ1-2, the V gene TRBV2, with TRBD1 matching over 9 bases. Per the germline V gene, CDR1 is SNHLY and CDR2 is FYNNEI. V lost 6 bases and J lost 0; bases outside the gene matches: 8. CDR3 length: 16 residues. In DNA, the CDR3 is TGTGCCAGCAGGACCCCGGGACAGGGACCTAACTATGGCTACACCTTC. Protein product: CASRTPGQGPNYGYTF.

The chain has TRBV4-1 and TRBJ2-3, with D possibly TRBD1 on 5 matching bases. Germline CDR1 MGHRA, CDR2 YSYEKL. The CDR3 contains 15 residues. V lost 0 bases, J lost 0 bases, and 7 bases lay in between. CDR3 nucleotide sequence: TGCGCCAGCAGCCAAGATCAGGGTAGCACAGATACGCAGTATTTT. Amino acid sequence: CASSQDQGSTDTQYF.

The rearrangement joins TRBV5-6 to TRBJ1-6; D is uncertain. CDR1 SGHDT and CDR2 YYEEEE come from the germline V gene. Trimming shortened V by 6 bases and J by 10 bases, and 23 bases separated the two germline ends. The CDR3 loop spans 16 amino acids. The CDR3: CASTFRGRLEGSPLHF. In DNA form, the CDR3 reads TGTGCCAGCACGTTCCGCGGCCGACTCGAAGGATCACCCCTCCACTTT.

The chain joins TRBV10-3 to TRBJ2-1; perhaps TRBD2 as D (6 bases). V shed 0 bases and J shed 3 bases, with 12 bases lying between them. CDR3 length: 16 residues. Per the germline V gene, CDR1 is ENHRY and CDR2 is SYGVKD. CDR3: CAISESGGGYYNEQFF. Here the CDR3 DNA reads TGTGCCATCAGTGAGTCGGGTGGGGGGTACTACAATGAGCAGTTCTTC.

This chain joins TRBV9 and TRBJ2-2; D is possibly TRBD1 or TRBD2 (5 bases each). CDR3 length: 16 residues. Germline CDR1 reads SGDLS; CDR2 reads YYNGEE. Trimming took off 0 bases at V and 2 bases at J, with 11 bases between the two ends. The CDR3 is CASSVDIGANTGELFF. DNA for the CDR3: TGTGCCAGCAGCGTAGATATCGGGGCCAACACCGGGGAGCTGTTTTTT.

The chain uses TRBV7-2 and TRBJ2-5; 11 bases agree with TRBD2. The V gene end was trimmed by 3 bases and the J gene end by 5 bases; junction bases not matched to a gene: 2. The CDR3 extends over 14 amino acids. Germline V gene sequence: CDR1 SGHTA, CDR2 FQGNSA. The CDR3 loop reads CASSFSGGAETQYF. The CDR3, as DNA: TGTGCCAGCAGCTTTAGCGGGGGGGCGGAGACCCAGTACTTC.

This clone was counted once. The CDR3 nucleotides are TGTGCCAGCAGCCTACAAACAGGGTTCGGCGAGCAGTACTTC. Translating gives CASSLQTGFGEQYF. V usage is TRBV9 and J usage is TRBJ2-7; D is perhaps TRBD1 (6 bases). CDR3 length equals 14 residues. Germline CDR1 reads SGDLS; CDR2 reads YYNGEE. Trimming stripped 4 bases from V and 6 bases from J, with 17 bases between.

The rearrangement links TRBV5-4 to TRBJ2-1; no clear D. Trimming took off 3 bases at V and 7 bases at J, with 8 bases between the two ends. The germline gives CDR1 SGHNT, CDR2 YYREEE (reference sequence). CDR3 size: 12 residues. CDR3 residues: CASSSHLNEQFF. The CDR3 coding sequence is TGTGCCAGCAGCTCCCACCTTAATGAGCAGTTCTTC. Full variable domain (remainder filled in from reference TRBV5-4 and TRBJ2-1): ETGVTQSPTHLIKTRGQQVTLRCSSQSGHNTVSWYQQALGQGPQFIFQYYREEENGRGNFPPRFSGLQFPNYSSELNVNALELDDSALYLCASSSHLNEQFFGPGTRLTVL.

The chain employs TRBV28 and TRBJ2-3; 14 nucleotides line up with TRBD2. Losses at the gene ends were 4 bases for V and 6 bases for J; bases not matched to a gene: 6. The CDR3 runs 16 residues. From germline, CDR1 is MDHEN and CDR2 SYDVKM. CDR3 loop: CASSSLGLAGGDTQYF. The CDR3 DNA reads as TGTGCCAGCAGTTCCCTAGGACTAGCGGGAGGCGATACGCAGTATTTT.

CDR3 residues: CASSSYRGLPYGYTF. CDR3 DNA sequence: TGTGCCAGCAGCTCATACAGGGGTCTCCCCTATGGCTACACCTTC. The V call is TRBV7-2, the J call TRBJ1-2, with 7 bases fitting TRBD1. Germline CDR1 SGHTA, CDR2 FQGNSA. Trimming cost V 4 bases and J 4 bases; bases outside gene matches: 9. This CDR3 is built from 15 residues.

CDR3 coding DNA: TGTGCCAGCAGCCGATCGGGACAGGACTACGAGCAGTACTTC. This gives the protein CASSRSGQDYEQYF. This rearrangement joins TRBV3-1 (or the pseudogene TRBV3-2) to TRBJ2-7; TRBD1 matches 8 bases. There are 14 residues in the CDR3. With 4 bases clipped from V and 3 bases from J, the junction kept 5 bases outside the gene matches. Germline V gives CDR1 LGHDT, CDR2 YNNKEL (reference sequence).

This clone was observed a single time. V gene TRBV5-1 combines with J gene TRBJ2-7; 8 bases agree with TRBD1. Trimming cost V 4 bases and J 7 bases; bases outside gene matches: 7. The germline V gene has CDR1 SGHRS and CDR2 YFSETQ. This CDR3 spans 13 amino acids. CDR3 sequence reads: CASSQTGVGEQYF. The CDR3, as DNA: TGCGCCAGCAGCCAGACAGGGGTTGGGGAGCAGTACTTC.

V and J are TRBV5-4 and TRBJ1-2; D may be TRBD1 (6 bases). V lost 0 bases and J lost 0, with 15 bases in between. Germline CDR1 is SGHNT and CDR2 is YYREEE (reference sequence). The CDR3 has 17 residues. The chain's CDR3 is CASSLGVRGPSNYGYTF. CDR3 nucleotide sequence: TGTGCCAGCAGCTTGGGTGTCAGGGGCCCATCTAACTATGGCTACACCTTC.

This clone was recorded a few times. V is TRBV19 and J is TRBJ1-4, with a tentative D call TRBD1 (5 bases). V was cut by 6 bases and J by 0 bases, with 17 bases left in between. Looked up from germline, CDR1 is LNHDA and CDR2 is SQIVND (reference sequence). CDR3 length: 17 amino acids. Written as DNA, the CDR3 is TGTGCCAGTAGCCCTCCCGGCCGGGGCGCAACTAATGAAAAACTGTTTTTT. Translated, it gives CASSPPGRGATNEKLFF. Looking up the rest from reference TRBV19 and TRBJ1-4 gives the full variable domain: DGGITQSPKYLFRKEGQNVTLSCEQNLNHDAMYWYRQDPGQGLRLIYYSQIVNDFQKGDIAEGYSVSREKKESFPLTVTSAQKNPTAFYLCASSPPGRGATNEKLFFGSGTQLSVL.

The V gene is TRBV29-1, the J gene TRBJ1-4; TRBD1 might be the D (6 bases). Trimming left V 7 bases short and J 4 bases short, with 10 bases between. The CDR3 spans 12 residues. CDR1 SQVTM and CDR2 ANQGSEA come from the germline V gene. CDR3 sequence: CSARQDNEKLFF. Written as DNA, the CDR3 is TGCAGCGCCAGACAGGATAATGAAAAACTGTTTTTT.

This sequence joins TRBV3-1 (or the pseudogene TRBV3-2) and TRBJ2-5, with TRBD1 identical over 8 bases. Trimming took 4 bases from V and 2 from J; bases not matched to a gene: 9. Germline V gene sequence: CDR1 LGHDT, CDR2 YNNKEL (reference sequence). This CDR3 has 16 residues. CDR3 protein: CASSPKDRVGQETQYF. In nucleotides, the CDR3 is TGTGCCAGCAGCCCTAAGGACAGGGTGGGGCAAGAGACCCAGTACTTC.

The CDR3 region has the DNA TGTGCCAGCAGCTTAGCGTCGTCTTCCTACGAGCAGTACTTC. Translation gives CASSLASSSYEQYF. V is TRBV7-8 and J is TRBJ2-7; D unresolved. V lost 0 bases and J 1 base, leaving 7 bases between the germline ends. This CDR3 has 14 amino acids. CDR1 SGHVS and CDR2 FQNEAQ come from the germline V gene.